Listed below are T cell receptor beta chains from one sample, sequenced in a study of T-cell memory formation after mild COVID-19. One entry per CDR3 protein, called by TCRdb with MiXCR from the 5' RACE reads. There are about 290,000 distinct CDR3 sequences in the sample; 15% to 20% occur only once, and around a fifth lies in the top ten. The material sequenced was PBMCs or a T cell subset sorted from them (not recorded which). Receptors were obtained from a man in his late teens or twenties who had mild COVID-19 (a few samples of this study predate the infection). Cell type and time point are not known. Each CDR3 is given with its conserved first and last residue. Clone size appears in some rows only: once, few, many, or a class for an expanded clone.

V: TRBV4-2; length: 14; J: TRBJ2-7; size: many; CDR3: CASSQANVVDEQYF
V: TRBV12-5; length: 10; J: TRBJ1-5; size: -; CDR3: CATNSRLWHF
V: TRBV5-1; length: 15; J: TRBJ2-1; size: few; CDR3: CASRIKYPGYNEQFF
V: TRBV6-5; length: 16; J: TRBJ2-4; size: few; CDR3: CASSFVGAGAKNIQYF
V: TRBV7-9; length: 16; J: TRBJ2-3; size: once; CDR3: CASSFGYDRGTDTQYF
V: TRBV28; length: 12; J: TRBJ1-1; size: -; CDR3: CASIQGWTEAFF
V: TRBV29-1; length: 13; J: TRBJ2-1; size: few; CDR3: CSACRVLGGEQFF
V: TRBV28; length: 17; J: TRBJ2-3; size: many; CDR3: CASSLLAAGQATDTQYF
V: TRBV7-9; length: 14; J: TRBJ2-7; size: -; CDR3: CASRGQATSYEQYF
V: TRBV6-2/TRBV6-3; length: 15; J: TRBJ2-1; size: -; CDR3: CASREGRLNYNEQFF
V: TRBV29-1; length: 11; J: TRBJ1-1; size: -; CDR3: CSVDRSTEAFF
V: TRBV6-1; length: 15; J: TRBJ1-2; size: few; CDR3: CASSEYGQGDYGYTF
V: TRBV6-2/TRBV6-3; length: 16; J: TRBJ1-5; size: -; CDR3: CASSYSWLSRNQPQHF
V: TRBV5-1; length: 16; J: TRBJ2-3; size: -; CDR3: CASSGGGQPGEDTQYF
V: TRBV4-1; length: 15; J: TRBJ2-5; size: few; CDR3: CASSPLGRGQETQYF
V: TRBV6-2/TRBV6-3; length: 14; J: TRBJ1-5; size: -; CDR3: CASRRGTSGQPQHF
V: TRBV12-3/TRBV12-4; length: 15; J: TRBJ1-2; size: -; CDR3: CASSLGAAGYYGYTF
V: TRBV5-1; length: 14; J: TRBJ2-5; size: -; CDR3: CASRVSDAQETQYF
V: TRBV4-1; length: 17; J: TRBJ2-1; size: few; CDR3: CASSQSDGTVTYNEQFF
V: TRBV4-1; length: 14; J: TRBJ1-1; size: few; CDR3: CASSMGWGNTEAFF
V: TRBV10-3; length: 13; J: TRBJ1-2; size: many; CDR3: CAISFSGTYGYTF
V: TRBV18; length: 13; J: TRBJ2-7; size: -; CDR3: CASSPSDTRGQYF
V: TRBV5-1; length: 16; J: TRBJ1-1; size: few; CDR3: CASSLTGGTMNTEAFF
V: TRBV7-2; length: 15; J: TRBJ2-3; size: few; CDR3: CASSLGGGIIDTQYF
V: TRBV20-1; length: 11; J: TRBJ2-1; size: -; CDR3: CSPGQGNEQFF
V: TRBV5-1; length: 17; J: TRBJ2-2; size: -; CDR3: CASSEPERTGRSGELFF
V: TRBV6-2/TRBV6-3; length: 16; J: TRBJ2-7; size: -; CDR3: CASSYSRTEGPYEQYF
V: TRBV6-1; length: 13; J: TRBJ2-3; size: -; CDR3: CASGAGGTDTQYF
V: TRBV20-1; length: 15; J: TRBJ2-3; size: -; CDR3: CSAIAGGLVTDTQYF
V: TRBV6-5; length: 15; J: TRBJ2-5; size: many; CDR3: CASSYSTSGGETQYF
V: TRBV3-1; length: 13; J: TRBJ1-6; size: -; CDR3: CASSHEVRSPLHF
V: TRBV12-3/TRBV12-4; length: 12; J: TRBJ2-1; size: -; CDR3: CASTGGGSEQFF
V: TRBV4-2; length: 15; J: TRBJ1-5; size: -; CDR3: CASSQGTGQGQPQHF
V: TRBV7-9; length: 15; J: TRBJ1-4; size: few; CDR3: CASSLRFQTNEKLFF
V: TRBV23-1; length: 16; J: TRBJ2-2; size: few; CDR3: CASSHYRQGLSGELFF
V: TRBV7-2; length: 14; J: TRBJ2-1; size: -; CDR3: CASSLDAGGNEQFF
V: TRBV5-1; length: 15; J: TRBJ2-5; size: few; CDR3: CASSLGTAGEETQYF
V: TRBV4-3; length: 13; J: TRBJ1-4; size: -; CDR3: CASSQDLGEKLFF
V: TRBV6-2/TRBV6-3; length: 14; J: TRBJ1-2; size: few; CDR3: CASSRSRHRNGYTF
V: TRBV4-1; length: 19; J: TRBJ2-1; size: -; CDR3: CASSQHLPLVYLSYNEQFF
V: TRBV3-1; length: 15; J: TRBJ2-5; size: few; CDR3: CASSEWQGIQETQYF
V: TRBV6-2/TRBV6-3; length: 15; J: TRBJ1-5; size: -; CDR3: CASRGQLYSNQPQHF
V: TRBV27; length: 16; J: TRBJ2-3; size: -; CDR3: CASSFTSGVPLDTQYF
V: TRBV5-1; length: 14; J: TRBJ2-4; size: few; CDR3: CASSLDLAKNIQYF
V: TRBV11-2; length: 15; J: TRBJ1-5; size: -; CDR3: CASSSYREGNQPQHF
V: TRBV13; length: 18; J: TRBJ1-3; size: once; CDR3: CASSSGGWGRSSGNTIYF
V: TRBV5-1; length: 14; J: TRBJ2-1; size: -; CDR3: CASRTGTGGNGGFF
V: TRBV28; length: 14; J: TRBJ2-1; size: -; CDR3: CASRKDRDYNEQFF
V: TRBV10-2; length: 14; J: TRBJ2-3; size: few; CDR3: CASSESRVADTQYF
V: TRBV20-1; length: 16; J: TRBJ2-7; size: -; CDR3: CSARDLRTGPNVEQYF
V: TRBV7-6; length: 13; J: TRBJ2-7; size: many; CDR3: CASSSTTGYEQYF
V: TRBV27; length: 13; J: TRBJ1-2; size: -; CDR3: CASSQRPNYGYTF
V: TRBV20-1; length: 11; J: TRBJ1-3; size: once; CDR3: CSAKRGDTIYF
V: TRBV20-1; length: 12; J: TRBJ2-7; size: -; CDR3: CSARRRDYEQYF
V: TRBV9; length: 17; J: TRBJ2-4; size: many; CDR3: CASSVQPAGGPRDIQYF
V: TRBV20-1; length: 15; J: TRBJ2-1; size: many; CDR3: CSARDKTGAGNEQFF
V: TRBV6-5; length: 13; J: TRBJ2-1; size: many; CDR3: CASSYQGSREQFF
V: TRBV7-9; length: 12; J: TRBJ2-1; size: many; CDR3: CASSQTSGEQFF